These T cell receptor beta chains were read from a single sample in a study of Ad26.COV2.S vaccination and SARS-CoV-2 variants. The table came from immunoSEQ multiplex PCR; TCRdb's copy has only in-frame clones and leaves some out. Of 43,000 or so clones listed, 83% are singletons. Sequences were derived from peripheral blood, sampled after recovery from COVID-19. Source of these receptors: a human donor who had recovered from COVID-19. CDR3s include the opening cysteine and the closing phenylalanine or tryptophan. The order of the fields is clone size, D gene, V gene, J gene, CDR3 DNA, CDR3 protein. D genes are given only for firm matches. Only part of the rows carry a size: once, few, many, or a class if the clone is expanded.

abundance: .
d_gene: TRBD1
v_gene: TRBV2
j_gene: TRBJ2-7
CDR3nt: TGTGCCAGCTCACAGGGGGCGTCCTACGAGCAGTACTTC
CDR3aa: CASSQGASYEQYF

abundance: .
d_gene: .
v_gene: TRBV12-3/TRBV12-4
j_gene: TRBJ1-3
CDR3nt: TGTGCCAGCAGTTTGCAGACGGGAAACACCATATATTTT
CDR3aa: CASSLQTGNTIYF

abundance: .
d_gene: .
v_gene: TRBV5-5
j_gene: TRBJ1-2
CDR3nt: TGTGCCAGCAGCAGTATAATCCCAGGGGAAGTCGACGGCTACACCTTC
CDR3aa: CASSSIIPGEVDGYTF

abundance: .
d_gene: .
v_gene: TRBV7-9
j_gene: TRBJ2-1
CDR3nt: TGTGCCAGCAGCTCCCCCGCGAAACTAGCATGGTATCTGTCCAATGAGCAGTTCTTC
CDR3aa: CASSSPAKLAWYLSNEQFF

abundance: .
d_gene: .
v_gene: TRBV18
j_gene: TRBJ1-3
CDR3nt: TGTGCCAGCTCACCCAGACATGACTCTGGAAACACCATATATTTT
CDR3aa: CASSPRHDSGNTIYF

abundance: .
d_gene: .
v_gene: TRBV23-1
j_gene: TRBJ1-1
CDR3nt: TGCGCCAGCAGGGGAGCTTTTTTTGGACCTTACACTGAAGCTTTCTTT
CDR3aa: CASRGAFFGPYTEAFF

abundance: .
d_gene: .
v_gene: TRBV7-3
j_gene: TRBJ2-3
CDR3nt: TGTGCCAGCAGGAAGGAAGATACGCAGTATTTT
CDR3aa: CASRKEDTQYF

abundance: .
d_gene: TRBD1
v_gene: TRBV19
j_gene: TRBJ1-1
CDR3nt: TGTGCCAGTAGCATGATAGACAGGGCCACTGAAGCTTTCTTT
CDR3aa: CASSMIDRATEAFF

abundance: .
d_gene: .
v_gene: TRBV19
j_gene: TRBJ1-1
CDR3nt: TGTGCCACATCTATAAGGGCGGAAGTCAGGACTGAAGCTTTCTTT
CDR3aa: CATSIRAEVRTEAFF

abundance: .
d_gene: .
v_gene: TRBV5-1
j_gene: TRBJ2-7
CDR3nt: TGCGCCAGCAGCTTGGATCGACTTGCCGCCTACGAGCAGTACTTC
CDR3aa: CASSLDRLAAYEQYF

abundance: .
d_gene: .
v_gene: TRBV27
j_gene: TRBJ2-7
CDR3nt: TGTGCCAGCAGTTTACAGGGGCTTCCCTACGAGCAGTACTTC
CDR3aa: CASSLQGLPYEQYF

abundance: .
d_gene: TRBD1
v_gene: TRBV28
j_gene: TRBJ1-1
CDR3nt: TGTGCCAGCAGTTTGTGGCCGGGACAGGAGGGTTTCTTT
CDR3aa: CASSLWPGQEGFF

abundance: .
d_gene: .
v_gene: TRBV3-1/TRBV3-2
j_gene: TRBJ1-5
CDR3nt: TGTGCCAGCAGCCAACGCGTAGGGAATCAGCCCCAGCATTTT
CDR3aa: CASSQRVGNQPQHF

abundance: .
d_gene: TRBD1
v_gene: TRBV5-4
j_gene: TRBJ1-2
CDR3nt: TGTGCCAGCAGCCATGGACAGGGCGGCAACTATGGCTACACCTTC
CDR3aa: CASSHGQGGNYGYTF

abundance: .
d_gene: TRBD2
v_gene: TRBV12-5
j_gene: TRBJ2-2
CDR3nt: TGTGCTAGTGGTCCGGGGACCCAAGCGGGAGCCGGGGAGCTGTTTTTT
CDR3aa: CASGPGTQAGAGELFF

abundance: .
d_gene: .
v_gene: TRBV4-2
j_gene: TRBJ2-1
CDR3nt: TGTGCCAGCAGCCAAGTGGGTCAAATCCGAGGGGAGCAGTTCTTC
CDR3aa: CASSQVGQIRGEQFF

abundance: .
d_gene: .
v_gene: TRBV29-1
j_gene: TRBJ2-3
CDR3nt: TGCAGCGTTGAATTAGCAGGGGAGGGCCTCACAGATACGCAGTATTTT
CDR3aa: CSVELAGEGLTDTQYF

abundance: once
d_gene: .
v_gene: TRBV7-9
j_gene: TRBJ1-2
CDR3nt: TGTGCCAGCAGCTCGGCCGCGCTAAACTATGGCTACACCTTC
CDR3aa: CASSSAALNYGYTF

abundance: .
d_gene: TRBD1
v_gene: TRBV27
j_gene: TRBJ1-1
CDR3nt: TGTGCCAGCATCTTAAGGGGGGGACAGGGGCATCCTCCTTTCTTT
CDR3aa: CASILRGGQGHPPFF

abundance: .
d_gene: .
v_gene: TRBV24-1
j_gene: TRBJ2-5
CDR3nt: TGTGCCACCACCGTTAGAGGAGGTGACGGGAGAATCCAAGAGACCCAGTACTTC
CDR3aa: CATTVRGGDGRIQETQYF

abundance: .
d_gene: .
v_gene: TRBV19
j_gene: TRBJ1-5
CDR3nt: TGTGCCAGTAGTATAGGCTTCAGGGCAGGGCGGACTCAGCCCCAGCATTTT
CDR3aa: CASSIGFRAGRTQPQHF

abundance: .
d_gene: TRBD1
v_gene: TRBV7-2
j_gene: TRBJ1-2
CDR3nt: TGTGCCAGCAGTTATATGGGCAGGGGGGACGGAGGCTACACCTTC
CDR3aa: CASSYMGRGDGGYTF

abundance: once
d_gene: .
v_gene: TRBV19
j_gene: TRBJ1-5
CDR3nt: TGTGCCAGTAGTATTTCCGATATGGACCAGCCCCAGCATTTT
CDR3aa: CASSISDMDQPQHF

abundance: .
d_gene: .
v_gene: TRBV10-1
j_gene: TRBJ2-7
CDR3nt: TGCGCCAACCGGGACGGATCCTACGAGCAGTACTTC
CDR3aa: CANRDGSYEQYF

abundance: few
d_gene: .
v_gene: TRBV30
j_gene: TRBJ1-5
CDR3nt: TGTGCCTGGAGTGATATGGGGCAGCCCCAGCATTTT
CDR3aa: CAWSDMGQPQHF

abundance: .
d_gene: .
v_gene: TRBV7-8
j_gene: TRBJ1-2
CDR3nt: TGTGCCAGCAGCTTCGGCAGGTCTTCCTATGGCTACACCTTC
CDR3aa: CASSFGRSSYGYTF

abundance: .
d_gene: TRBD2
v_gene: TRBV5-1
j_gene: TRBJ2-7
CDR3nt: TGCGCCAGCAGCTTTGGGACTAGCGATCGCGAGCAGTACTTC
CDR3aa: CASSFGTSDREQYF

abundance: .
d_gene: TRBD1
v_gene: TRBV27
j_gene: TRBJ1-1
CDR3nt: TGTGCCAGCAGTTCGGGACAGGGGGCGGCTGAAGCTTTCTTT
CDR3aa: CASSSGQGAAEAFF

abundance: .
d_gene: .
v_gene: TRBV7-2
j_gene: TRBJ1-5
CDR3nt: TGTGCCAGCAGCCCCGGGGGGCTTAGCAATCAGCCCCAGCATTTT
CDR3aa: CASSPGGLSNQPQHF

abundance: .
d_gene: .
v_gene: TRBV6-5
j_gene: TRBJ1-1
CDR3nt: TGTGCCAGCAGTTACGGGGCCGGGGCCCACACTGAAGCTTTCTTT
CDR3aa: CASSYGAGAHTEAFF

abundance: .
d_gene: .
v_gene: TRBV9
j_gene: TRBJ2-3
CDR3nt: TGTGCCAGCAGCGTAGAGGAGAGCACAGATACGCAGTATTTT
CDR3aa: CASSVEESTDTQYF

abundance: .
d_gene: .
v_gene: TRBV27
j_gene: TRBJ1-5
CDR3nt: TGTGCCAGCAGTTTACGGGGGTGGCAGCCCCAGCATTTT
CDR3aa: CASSLRGWQPQHF

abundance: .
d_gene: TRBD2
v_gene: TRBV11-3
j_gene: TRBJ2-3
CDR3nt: TGTGCCAGCAGCTTTGGGAGCGGGGGTCTCACAGATACGCAGTATTTT
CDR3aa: CASSFGSGGLTDTQYF

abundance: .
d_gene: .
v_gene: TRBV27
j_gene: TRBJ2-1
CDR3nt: TGTGCCAGCAGTTGGGGGTTAGACAATGAGCAGTTCTTC
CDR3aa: CASSWGLDNEQFF

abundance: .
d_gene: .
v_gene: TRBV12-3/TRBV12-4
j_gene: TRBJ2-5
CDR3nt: TGTGCCAGCAGTTTAATGGCGTTGGAGACCCAGTACTTC
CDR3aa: CASSLMALETQYF

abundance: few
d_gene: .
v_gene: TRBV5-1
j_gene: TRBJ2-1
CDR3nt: TGCGCCAGCAGCCAAGGGACAGTTCGGGGGAACGAGTTCTTC
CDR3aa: CASSQGTVRGNEFF

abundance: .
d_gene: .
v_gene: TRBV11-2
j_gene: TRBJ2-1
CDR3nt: TGTGCCAGCAGCTTAACCGGGAGCTCCTACAATGAGCAGTTCTTC
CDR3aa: CASSLTGSSYNEQFF

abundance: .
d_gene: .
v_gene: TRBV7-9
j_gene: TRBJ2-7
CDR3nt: TGTGCCAGCAGCCCGAGGAGAGGGTTCCAGGACGAGCAGTACTTC
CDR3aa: CASSPRRGFQDEQYF

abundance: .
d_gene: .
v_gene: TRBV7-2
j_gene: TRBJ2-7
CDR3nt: TGTGCCAGCAGCTTAGCCGGCGGAGGCGTCTACGAGCAGTACTTC
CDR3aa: CASSLAGGGVYEQYF

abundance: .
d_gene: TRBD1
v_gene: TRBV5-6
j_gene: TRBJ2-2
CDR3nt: TGTGCCAGCAGCTTCGGGACAGGGAACACCGGGGAGCTGTTTTTT
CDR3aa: CASSFGTGNTGELFF

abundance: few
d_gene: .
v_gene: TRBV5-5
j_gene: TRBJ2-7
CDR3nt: TGTGCCAGCAGCTTGGTCGAGCGCTCCTACGAGCAGTACTTC
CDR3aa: CASSLVERSYEQYF

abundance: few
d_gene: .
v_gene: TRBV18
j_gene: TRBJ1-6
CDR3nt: TGTGCCAGCTCACCAGGGACACTGGGCAATAATTCACCCCTCCACTTT
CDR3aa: CASSPGTLGNNSPLHF

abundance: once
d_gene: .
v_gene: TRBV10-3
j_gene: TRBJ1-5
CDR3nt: TGTGCCATCAGTGATTCAGGGAGCAATCAGCCCCAGCATTTT
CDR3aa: CAISDSGSNQPQHF